This TCR beta chain is from a study of cytomegalovirus exposure and HLA in healthy donors. Study results and caveats: Fewer N-insertions (relative to the approximately 670-donor mean) were reportedly seen in an Asian-associated ancestry cluster in a later analysis.

Per the germline V gene, CDR1 is SGHRS and CDR2 is YFSETQ. The CDR3 length is 15 residues. V shed 0 bases and J 4 bases; nucleotides not matched to a gene: 6. Turning to this clone: Its antigen is unidentified.

Each donor was nominally healthy when sampled (though unrecorded immune exposures were likely). PCR amplification relied on 60 Vbeta primers (plus 13 Jbeta primers). Data came from immunoSEQ multiplex PCR; TCRdb stores just in-frame clones and leaves some out. This sample has 65,000 to 70,000 clones; roughly four fifths occur once, and the top ten carry around 6%. The chain links TRBV5-1 to TRBJ2-7; 8 bases are shared with TRBD1. The source material was PBMCs. The origin of this receptor is a man between 45 and 60 years old in good health and CMV-seronegative. The CDR3 DNA reads as TGCGCCAGCAGCTTGGGCGGACAGGGCCTATACGAGCAGTACTTC. It encodes CASSLGGQGLYEQYF.